This T cell receptor (beta chain) was captured in a study of T-cell reconstitution after alpha-beta-depleted transplantation in children. During its preparation, the TCRbeta library received unique molecular identifiers. Via MiXCR, TCRdb re-called the PCR reads, giving one row per CDR3 protein. The sample holds some 490,000 distinct CDR3 sequences, 9.5% to 15% seen once. The material sequenced was PBMCs from the stem cell graft donor, taken from the stem cell graft. The clonotype originates from a human donor who donated a stem cell graft to a child with combined immunodeficiency.

The CDR3 sequence is CASSQEGSDQPQHF. In DNA form, the CDR3 reads TGCGCCAGCAGCCAAGAGGGCAGCGATCAGCCCCAGCATTTT. This sequence joins TRBV4-3 and TRBJ1-5; no clear D gene. V lost 0 bases and J 5 bases, leaving 8 bases between the germline ends. The germline V gene encodes CDR1 LGHNA and CDR2 YSLEER. This CDR3 is 14 amino acids long.